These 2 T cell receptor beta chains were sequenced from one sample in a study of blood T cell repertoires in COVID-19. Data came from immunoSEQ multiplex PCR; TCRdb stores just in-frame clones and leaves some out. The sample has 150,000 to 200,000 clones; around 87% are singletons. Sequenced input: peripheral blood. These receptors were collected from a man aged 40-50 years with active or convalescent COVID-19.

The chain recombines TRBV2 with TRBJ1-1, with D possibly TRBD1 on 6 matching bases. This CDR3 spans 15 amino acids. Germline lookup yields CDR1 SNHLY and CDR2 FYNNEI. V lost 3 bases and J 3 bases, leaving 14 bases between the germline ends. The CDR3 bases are TGTGCCAGCAGTGAGGAGAAGACAGGATACACTGAAGCTTTCTTT. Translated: CASSEEKTGYTEAFF.

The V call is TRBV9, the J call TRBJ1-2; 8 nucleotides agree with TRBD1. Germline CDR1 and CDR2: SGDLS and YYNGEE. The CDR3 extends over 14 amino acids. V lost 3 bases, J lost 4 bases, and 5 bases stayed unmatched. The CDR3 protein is CASSAGGEGYGYTF. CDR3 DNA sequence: TGTGCCAGCAGCGCAGGGGGCGAGGGCTATGGCTACACCTTC.